What follows is one T cell receptor (beta chain) and its context. Its cognate antigen is unknown. This sample was taken from a study of shared clonotypes between healthy human individuals. The CDR3 is made up of 14 amino acids. Trimming removed 5 bases from V and 0 bases from J, with 11 bases in between. Germline-derived CDR1 and CDR2 are MDHEN and SYDVKM. Study-wide points: Depth was large, yet rarefaction showed that sorted-subset sequencing was incomplete.

Assay: immunoSEQ multiplex PCR; the TCRdb copy retains only in-frame clones and omits some. The repertoire has about 1 million clones, about three quarters of them found once; the top ten carry approximately 1.3%. This chain links TRBV28 with TRBJ2-7; D possibly corresponds to TRBD1 (6 bases). Sequencing was performed on memory CD4+ T cells sorted from blood. Regarding subset: CD45RA-negative fraction. This sequence was found in a man aged 18 to 29 in good health. CDR3 sequence: CASSPTGHSYEQYF. CDR3 coding DNA: TGTGCCAGCAGTCCGACGGGACACTCCTACGAGCAGTACTTC.